The T cell receptor (beta chain) described here comes from a study of CD8+CD57+ T cells in acquired aplastic anemia. Study-wide context: Recorded DNA amounts for sorted CD4+ and CD8+ cells had an average of 3.2 ug. Study-level results: Comparison of patients with controls identified twenty-nine shared CD8+ CDR3 sequences.

V shed 5 bases and J shed 11 bases, with 13 bases lying between them. This CDR3 has 12 residues. As concerns this clonotype: Its cognate antigen is unknown.

Patients selected for sequencing had displayed CD8+CD57+ cell expansion by flow cytometry. The study sampled blood from patients who had received no therapy. The study profiled TCR beta VDJ and CDR3 using genomic DNA as template. TCRdb ran MiXCR on the reads and lists one entry per CDR3 protein. Of 160,000 or so distinct CDR3 sequences in the sample, 40% to 55% were seen once. This clonotype originated in a human donor with aplastic anemia. The chain combines TRBV12-3 or TRBV12-4 with TRBJ1-5, with TRBD1 as a possible D gene (5 bases). Sequences were obtained from sorted CD4+, CD8+, or CD8+CD57+ T cells (not recorded which) from PBMCs. The CDR3 bases are TGTGCCAGCAGTCCTGATGGGACGTCCCAGCATTTT. Translation gives CASSPDGTSQHF.